Presented here are 7 T cell receptor beta chains from one specimen sequenced in a study of T cell responses to AZD1222 COVID-19 vaccine. Here immunoSEQ multiplex PCR was the method, and the copy in TCRdb shows in-frame clones only, minus some. The sample yields almost 80,000 clones, approximately 90% seen once. The sequences come from peripheral blood, collected on day 0 of AZD1222 vaccination. The receptor source for this set is an adult in good health.

The rearrangement joins TRBV7-7 to TRBJ2-2, with 7 bases lining up with TRBD1. The CDR3 length is 17 residues. Germline loops: CDR1 SSHAT, CDR2 FNYEAQ (reference sequence). V gave up 0 bases and J gave up 3 bases; unmatched junction bases: 7. The CDR3 reads CASSLAQGQSYTGELFF. The CDR3 nucleotides read TGTGCCAGCAGCTTAGCGCAGGGACAGTCTTACACCGGGGAGCTGTTTTTT.

V is TRBV2 and J is TRBJ1-2; 8 bases align to TRBD1. The CDR3 is 13 amino acids. In germline, CDR1 is SNHLY, CDR2 FYNNEI. J was trimmed by 4 bases and V by 4 bases; bases with no gene match: 2. The CDR3 is CASSGTGSYGYTF. Written as DNA, the CDR3 is TGTGCCAGCAGTGGGACAGGGTCCTATGGCTACACCTTC.

This clone has only a few counts. The gene calls are TRBV28 and TRBJ1-2; tentatively, D is TRBD1 (6 bases). There are 14 residues in the CDR3. The germline gives CDR1 MDHEN, CDR2 SYDVKM. Trimming took 6 bases from V and 4 from J, leaving 15 bases between them. CDR3 DNA sequence: TGTGCCAGCAGCGAACAGGGTATAATCTATGGCTACACCTTC. As protein: CASSEQGIIYGYTF.

V and J are TRBV11-3 and TRBJ1-1, with 8 bases identical to TRBD1. CDR3 length: 15 residues. In germline, CDR1 is SGHNT, CDR2 YENEEA. V dropped 4 bases and J dropped 6; count of bases not matched to a gene: 10. The CDR3 loop is CASSSPDRGRSEAFF. The CDR3 DNA reads as TGTGCCAGCAGCTCCCCCGACAGGGGCCGGTCTGAAGCTTTCTTT.

The chain recombines TRBV5-6 with TRBJ2-1; 12 bases fit TRBD2. The CDR3 consists of 17 residues. Per germline, CDR1 SGHDT and CDR2 YYEEEE. The trim removed 3 bases at V and 6 bases at J, leaving 10 bases unmatched. The CDR3 DNA follows: TGTGCCAGCAGCTCAGACGGGGGACTAGCGGGCATCAATGAGCAGTTCTTC. Translated: CASSSDGGLAGINEQFF.

The gene calls are TRBV29-1 and TRBJ2-3; no clear D. V dropped 3 bases and J dropped 3 bases, with 10 bases sitting between them. Germline V gene data show CDR1 as SQVTM and CDR2 as ANQGSEA. This CDR3 is 13 amino acids long. This chain's CDR3 is CSVEVLGTDTQYF. The DNA of the CDR3 is TGCAGCGTTGAGGTTCTCGGTACAGATACGCAGTATTTT.

CDR3 DNA: TGTGCCAGCAGCCTACCCTATAGACTAGCGGGAGGCTCCTACGAGCAGTACTTC. This translates into CASSLPYRLAGGSYEQYF. The rearrangement joins TRBV13 to TRBJ2-7; 13 nucleotides line up with TRBD2. Germline V gene lookup returns CDR1 PRHDT and CDR2 FYEKMQ (reference sequence). There are 18 residues in the CDR3. J gave up 0 bases and V 5 bases, and 10 bases lay outside the gene matches.